Below are 2 T cell receptor beta chains sequenced from a single sample in a study of blood T cell repertoires in COVID-19. Clones were read by immunoSEQ multiplex PCR, and TCRdb kept only the in-frame ones, dropping some. The table lists 100,000 to 150,000 clones, nearly 70% of them singletons. Sequencing was carried out using peripheral blood. The receptors were gathered from a woman aged 70-85 years with acute or convalescent COVID-19.

This chain connects TRBV6-5 to TRBJ2-3; 9 nucleotides align to TRBD1. V shed 6 bases, J shed 4 bases, and the junction held 2 bases outside the gene matches. The CDR3 length is 13 residues. CDR1 is MNHEY, CDR2 SVGAGI, per germline. CDR3 DNA sequence: TGTGCCAGCAGGGACAGGGGATCAGATACGCAGTATTTT. Its translation: CASRDRGSDTQYF.

The chain is built from TRBV2 and TRBJ2-2; 14 bases match TRBD2. This CDR3 spans 19 amino acids. The V gene end was trimmed by 3 bases and the J gene end by 5 bases; junction bases not matched to a gene: 11. Germline CDR1 is SNHLY and CDR2 is FYNNEI. The CDR3 sequence is CASSDPVGLAGGRTGELFF. Written as DNA, the CDR3 is TGTGCCAGCAGTGACCCCGTTGGACTAGCGGGGGGTCGGACCGGGGAGCTGTTTTTT. Combining the CDR3 with reference TRBV2 and TRBJ2-2 gives the whole variable domain EPEVTQTPSHQVTQMGQEVILRCVPISNHLYFYWYRQILGQKVEFLVSFYNNEISEKSEIFDDQFSVERPDGSNFTLKIRSTKLEDSAMYFCASSDPVGLAGGRTGELFFGEGSRLTVL.